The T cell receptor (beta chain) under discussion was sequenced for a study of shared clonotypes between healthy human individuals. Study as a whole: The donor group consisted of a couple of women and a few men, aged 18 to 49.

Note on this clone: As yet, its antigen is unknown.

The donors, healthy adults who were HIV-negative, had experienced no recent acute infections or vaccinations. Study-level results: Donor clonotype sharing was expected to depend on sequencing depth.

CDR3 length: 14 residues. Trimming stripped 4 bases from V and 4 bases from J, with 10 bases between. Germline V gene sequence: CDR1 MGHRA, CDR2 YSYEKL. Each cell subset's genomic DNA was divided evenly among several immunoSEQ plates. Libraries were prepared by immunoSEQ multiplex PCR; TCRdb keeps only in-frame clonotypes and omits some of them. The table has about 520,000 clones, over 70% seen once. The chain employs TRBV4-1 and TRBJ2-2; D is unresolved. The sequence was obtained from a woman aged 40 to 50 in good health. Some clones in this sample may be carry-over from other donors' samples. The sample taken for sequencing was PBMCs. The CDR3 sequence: CASSLQESTGELFF. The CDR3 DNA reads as TGCGCCAGCAGCCTACAAGAATCCACCGGGGAGCTGTTTTTT.